This section outlines one TCR beta chain sequence together with its context. This sample was included in a study of T cells after yellow fever vaccination. TCRdb reprocessed the 5' RACE reads via MiXCR and lists one record per CDR3 protein. The table lists a few hundred thousand distinct CDR3 sequences, around 7.3% of them singletons. This CDR3 spans 17 amino acids. Germline V gives CDR1 SGHNT, CDR2 YYREEE (reference sequence). Trimming shortened V by 2 bases and J by 7 bases, and 22 bases separated the two germline ends. This receptor was obtained from a man aged 18 to 30 who received the YFV17D yellow fever vaccine. Sequenced here: PBMCs, sampled more than 40 days after the first yellow fever vaccination. The chain links TRBV5-4 to TRBJ2-1; the D gene could be TRBD1 or TRBD2 (5 bases each). As DNA, the CDR3 is TGTGCCAGCAGCTTAGGCGCAGGGCCCCTGAGGGGAAATGAGCAGTTCTTC. Its protein product is CASSLGAGPLRGNEQFF.